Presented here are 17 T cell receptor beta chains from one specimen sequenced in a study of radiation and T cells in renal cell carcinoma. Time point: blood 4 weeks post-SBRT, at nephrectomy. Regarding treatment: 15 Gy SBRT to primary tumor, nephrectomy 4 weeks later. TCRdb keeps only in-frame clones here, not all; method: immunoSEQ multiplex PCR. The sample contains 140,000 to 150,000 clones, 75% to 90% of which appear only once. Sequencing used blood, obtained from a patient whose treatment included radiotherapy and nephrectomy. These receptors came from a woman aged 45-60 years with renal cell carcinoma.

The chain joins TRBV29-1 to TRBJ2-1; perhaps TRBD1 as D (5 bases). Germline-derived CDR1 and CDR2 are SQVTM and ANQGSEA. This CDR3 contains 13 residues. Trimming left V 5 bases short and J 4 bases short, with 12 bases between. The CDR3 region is CSVRQGGYNEQFF. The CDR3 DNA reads TGCAGCGTTAGGCAGGGTGGATACAATGAGCAGTTCTTC.

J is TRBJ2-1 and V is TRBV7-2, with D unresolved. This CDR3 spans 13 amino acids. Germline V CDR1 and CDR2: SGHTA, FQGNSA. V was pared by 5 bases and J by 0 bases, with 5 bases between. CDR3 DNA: TGTGCCAGCAGCCCGGGCTCCTACAATGAGCAGTTCTTC. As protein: CASSPGSYNEQFF.

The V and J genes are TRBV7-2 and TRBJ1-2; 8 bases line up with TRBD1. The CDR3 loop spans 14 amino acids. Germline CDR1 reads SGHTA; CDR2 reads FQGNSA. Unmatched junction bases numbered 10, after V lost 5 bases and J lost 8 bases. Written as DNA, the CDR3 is TGTGCCAGCAGCATAGTGGACAGGGCGAGGGGCTACACCTTC. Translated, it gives CASSIVDRARGYTF.

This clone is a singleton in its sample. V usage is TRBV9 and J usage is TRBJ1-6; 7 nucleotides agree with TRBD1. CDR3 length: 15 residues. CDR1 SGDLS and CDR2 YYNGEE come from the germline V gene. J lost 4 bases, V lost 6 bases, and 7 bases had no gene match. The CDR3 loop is CASNDPGQYNSPLHF. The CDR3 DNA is TGTGCCAGCAACGATCCGGGACAGTATAATTCACCCCTCCACTTT.

CDR3 nucleotides: TGTGCCAGCAGCGTAGAAGGAGGACAGGGGGCGGCGGGCTACACCTTC. As protein: CASSVEGGQGAAGYTF. The chain recombines TRBV9 with TRBJ1-2, with 11 bases aligning to TRBD1. Germline loops: CDR1 SGDLS, CDR2 YYNGEE. This CDR3 has 16 amino acids. V was clipped by 0 bases and J by 8 bases; unmatched bases: 9.

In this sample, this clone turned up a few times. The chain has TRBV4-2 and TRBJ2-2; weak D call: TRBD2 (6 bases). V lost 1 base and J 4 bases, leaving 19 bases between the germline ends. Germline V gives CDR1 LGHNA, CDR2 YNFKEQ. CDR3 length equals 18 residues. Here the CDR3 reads CASSQVPPGGGSTGELFF. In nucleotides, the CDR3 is TGTGCCAGCAGCCAAGTGCCCCCTGGCGGAGGGTCCACCGGGGAGCTGTTTTTT.

The CDR3 protein is CASTGRYEKLFF. In DNA form, the CDR3 reads TGTGCCAGCACTGGACGGTATGAAAAACTGTTTTTT. V gene TRBV7-9 combines with J gene TRBJ1-4; no reliable D call. Trimming shortened V by 7 bases and J by 6 bases, and 9 bases separated the two germline ends. This CDR3 has 12 amino acids. Per germline, CDR1 SEHNR and CDR2 FQNEAQ (reference sequence).

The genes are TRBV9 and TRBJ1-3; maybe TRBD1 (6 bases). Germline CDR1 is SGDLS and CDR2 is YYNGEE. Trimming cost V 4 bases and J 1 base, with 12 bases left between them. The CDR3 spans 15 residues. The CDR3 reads CASSPSGQSGNTIYF. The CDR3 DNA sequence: TGTGCCAGCAGCCCATCCGGACAGTCTGGAAACACCATATATTTT.

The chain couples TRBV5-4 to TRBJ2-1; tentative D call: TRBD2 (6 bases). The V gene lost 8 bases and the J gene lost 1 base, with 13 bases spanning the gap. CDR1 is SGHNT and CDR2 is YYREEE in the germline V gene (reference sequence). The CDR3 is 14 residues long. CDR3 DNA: TGTGCCAGTGCAGCGGGTTTTTCCTACAATGAGCAGTTCTTC. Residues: CASAAGFSYNEQFF.

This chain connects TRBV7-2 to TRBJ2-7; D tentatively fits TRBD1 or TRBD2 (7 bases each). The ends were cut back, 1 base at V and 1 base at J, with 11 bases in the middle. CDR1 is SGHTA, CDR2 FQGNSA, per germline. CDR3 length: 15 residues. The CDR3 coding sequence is TGTGCCAGCAGCTTAGGGGGGGGACAGTCCTACGAGCAGTACTTC. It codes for CASSLGGGQSYEQYF.

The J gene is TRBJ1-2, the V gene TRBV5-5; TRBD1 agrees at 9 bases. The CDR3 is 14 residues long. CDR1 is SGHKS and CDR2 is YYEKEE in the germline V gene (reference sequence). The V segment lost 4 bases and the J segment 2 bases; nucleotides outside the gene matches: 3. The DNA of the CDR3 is TGTGCCAGCAGCCGACAGGGGGGGAACTATGGCTACACCTTC. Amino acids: CASSRQGGNYGYTF.

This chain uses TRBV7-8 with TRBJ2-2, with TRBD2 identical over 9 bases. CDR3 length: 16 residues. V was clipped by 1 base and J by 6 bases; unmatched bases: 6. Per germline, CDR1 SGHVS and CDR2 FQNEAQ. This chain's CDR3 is CASSLVAGGQSGELFF. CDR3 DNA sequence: TGTGCCAGCAGCTTAGTTGCGGGGGGGCAATCCGGGGAGCTGTTTTTT.

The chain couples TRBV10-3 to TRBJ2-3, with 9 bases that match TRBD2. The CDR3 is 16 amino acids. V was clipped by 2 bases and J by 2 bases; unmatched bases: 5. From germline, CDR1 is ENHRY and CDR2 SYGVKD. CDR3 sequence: CAISERASGTTDTQYF. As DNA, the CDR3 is TGTGCCATCAGTGAGCGTGCTAGCGGGACCACAGATACGCAGTATTTT.

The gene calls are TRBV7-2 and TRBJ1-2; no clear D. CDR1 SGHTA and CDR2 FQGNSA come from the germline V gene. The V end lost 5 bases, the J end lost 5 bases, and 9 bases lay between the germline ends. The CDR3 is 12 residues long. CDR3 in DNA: TGTGCCAGCAGCCAGCCAAGGTATGGCTACACCTTC. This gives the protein CASSQPRYGYTF.

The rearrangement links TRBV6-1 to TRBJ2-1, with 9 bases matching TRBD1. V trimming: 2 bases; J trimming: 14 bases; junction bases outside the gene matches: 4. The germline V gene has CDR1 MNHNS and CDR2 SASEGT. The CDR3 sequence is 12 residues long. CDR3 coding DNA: TGTGCCAGCAGTGAACGACAGGGGGGGAAGTTCTTC. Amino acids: CASSERQGGKFF.

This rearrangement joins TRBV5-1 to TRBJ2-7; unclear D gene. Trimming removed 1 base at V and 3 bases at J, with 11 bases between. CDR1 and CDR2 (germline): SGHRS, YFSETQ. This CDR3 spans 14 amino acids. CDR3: CASSLSPEIYEQYF. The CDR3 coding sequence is TGCGCCAGCAGCTTGAGTCCAGAAATCTACGAGCAGTACTTC.

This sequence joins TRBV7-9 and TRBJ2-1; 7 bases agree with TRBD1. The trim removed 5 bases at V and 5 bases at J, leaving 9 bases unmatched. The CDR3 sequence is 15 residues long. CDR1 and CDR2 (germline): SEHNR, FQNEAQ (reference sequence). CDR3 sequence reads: CASSLPGDRHNEQFF. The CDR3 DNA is TGTGCCAGCAGCCTACCAGGGGACAGACACAATGAGCAGTTCTTC.